These 3 T cell receptor beta chains share one sample of origin, sequenced in a study of cytomegalovirus exposure and HLA in healthy donors. PCR involved 60 Vbeta and 13 Jbeta primers. TCRdb keeps only in-frame clones here, not all; method: immunoSEQ multiplex PCR. In the table there are under 200,000 clones, roughly 82% of which are singletons. Sequenced material: PBMCs. The source of these receptors is a girl aged 10 to 17 in good health and CMV-seropositive.

The chain carries TRBV15 and TRBJ1-2; 10 bases are shared with TRBD1. The CDR3 length is 15 residues. Germline V gene data show CDR1 as LNHNV and CDR2 as YYDKDF (reference sequence). Germline trimming cut 6 bases from V and 5 bases from J; bases unmatched to any gene: 9. The CDR3 reads CATRDRGVRVYGYTF. The CDR3 region has the DNA TGTGCCACCAGGGACAGGGGGGTCAGGGTGTATGGCTACACCTTC.

The V call is TRBV29-1, the J call TRBJ1-3; D not certain. This CDR3 has 15 amino acids. V lost 4 bases and J lost 0, with 13 bases in between. CDR1 SQVTM and CDR2 ANQGSEA come from the germline V gene. The CDR3 reads CSVGLGSYSGNTIYF. For the CDR3, the DNA is TGCAGCGTTGGACTAGGGAGCTACTCTGGAAACACCATATATTTT. The complete variable domain, with remaining parts taken from reference TRBV29-1 and TRBJ1-3, reads SAVISQKPSRDICQRGTSLTIQCQVDSQVTMMFWYRQQPGQSLTLIATANQGSEATYESGFVIDKFPISRPNLTFSTLTVSNMSPEDSSIYLCSVGLGSYSGNTIYFGEGSWLTVV.

The V call is TRBV27, the J call TRBJ2-7; TRBD1 might be the D (5 bases). Trimming took off 3 bases at V and 5 bases at J, with 11 bases between the two ends. The CDR3 totals 13 residues. Looked up from germline, CDR1 is MNHEY and CDR2 is SMNVEV (reference sequence). This CDR3 is CASSLARAHEQYF. The CDR3 region has the DNA TGTGCCAGCAGTTTGGCCAGGGCCCACGAGCAGTACTTC.